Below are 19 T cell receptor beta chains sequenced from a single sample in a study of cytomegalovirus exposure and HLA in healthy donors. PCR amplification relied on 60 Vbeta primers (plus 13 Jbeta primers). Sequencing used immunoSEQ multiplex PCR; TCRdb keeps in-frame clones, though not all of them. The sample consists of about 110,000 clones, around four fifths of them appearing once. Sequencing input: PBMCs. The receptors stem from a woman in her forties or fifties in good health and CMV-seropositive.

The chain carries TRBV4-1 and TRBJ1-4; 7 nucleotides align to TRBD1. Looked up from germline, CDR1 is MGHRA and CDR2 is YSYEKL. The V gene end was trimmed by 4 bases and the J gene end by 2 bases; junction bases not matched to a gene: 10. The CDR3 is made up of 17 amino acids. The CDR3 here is CASSPRDSDITNEKLFF. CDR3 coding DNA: TGCGCCAGCAGCCCCCGGGACAGCGATATTACTAATGAAAAACTGTTTTTT.

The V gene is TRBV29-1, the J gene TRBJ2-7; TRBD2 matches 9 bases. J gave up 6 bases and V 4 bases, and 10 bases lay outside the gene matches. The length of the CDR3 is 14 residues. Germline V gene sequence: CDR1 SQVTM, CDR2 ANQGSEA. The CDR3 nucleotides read TGCAGCGTTGGGGATGTAGCGGGAGTACGCGAGCAGTACTTC. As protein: CSVGDVAGVREQYF.

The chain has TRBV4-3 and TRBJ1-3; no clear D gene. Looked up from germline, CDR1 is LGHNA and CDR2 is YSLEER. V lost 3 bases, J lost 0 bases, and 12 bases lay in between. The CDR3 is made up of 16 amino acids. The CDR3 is CASSQNGLVSGNTIYF. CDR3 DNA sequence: TGCGCCAGCAGCCAGAACGGGTTGGTCTCTGGAAACACCATATATTTT.

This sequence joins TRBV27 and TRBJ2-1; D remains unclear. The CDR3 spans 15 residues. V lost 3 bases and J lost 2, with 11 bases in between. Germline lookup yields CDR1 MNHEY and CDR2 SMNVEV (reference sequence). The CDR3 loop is CASSFPPGPYNEQFF. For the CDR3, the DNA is TGTGCCAGCAGTTTCCCACCAGGTCCCTACAATGAGCAGTTCTTC.

The CDR3 loop reads CASSGGTSGGAETQYF. The CDR3 DNA reads as TGCGCCAGCAGCGGAGGGACTAGCGGGGGGGCTGAGACCCAGTACTTC. The genes are TRBV4-3 and TRBJ2-5; 16 bases match TRBD2. Germline trimming cut 5 bases from V and 5 bases from J; bases unmatched to any gene: 5. The CDR3 loop spans 16 amino acids. Germline V gene data show CDR1 as LGHNA and CDR2 as YSLEER.

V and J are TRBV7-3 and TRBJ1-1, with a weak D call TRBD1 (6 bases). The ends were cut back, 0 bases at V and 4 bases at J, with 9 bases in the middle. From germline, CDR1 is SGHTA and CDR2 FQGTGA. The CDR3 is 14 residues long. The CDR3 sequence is CASSLTGAGTEAFF. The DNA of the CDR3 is TGTGCCAGCAGCTTAACGGGGGCAGGCACTGAAGCTTTCTTT.

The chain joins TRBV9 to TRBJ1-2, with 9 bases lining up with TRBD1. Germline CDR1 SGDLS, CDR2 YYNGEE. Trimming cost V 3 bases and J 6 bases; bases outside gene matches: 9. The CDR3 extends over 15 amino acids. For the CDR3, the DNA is TGTGCCAGCAGCGCCTCCGGGACAGGGTGGAATGGCTACACCTTC. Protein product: CASSASGTGWNGYTF.

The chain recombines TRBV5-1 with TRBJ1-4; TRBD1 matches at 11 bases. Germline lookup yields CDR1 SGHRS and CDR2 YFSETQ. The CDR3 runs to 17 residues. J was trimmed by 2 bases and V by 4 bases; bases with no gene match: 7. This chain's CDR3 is CASSPGQGAGTNEKLFF. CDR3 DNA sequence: TGCGCCAGCAGCCCTGGACAGGGGGCTGGGACTAATGAAAAACTGTTTTTT.

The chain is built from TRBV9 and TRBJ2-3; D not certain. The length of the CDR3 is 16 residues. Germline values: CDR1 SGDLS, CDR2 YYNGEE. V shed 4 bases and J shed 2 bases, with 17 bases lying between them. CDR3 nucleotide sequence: TGTGCCAGCAGCCCTGAGGCAGCCGGTGACACAGATACGCAGTATTTT. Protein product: CASSPEAAGDTDTQYF.

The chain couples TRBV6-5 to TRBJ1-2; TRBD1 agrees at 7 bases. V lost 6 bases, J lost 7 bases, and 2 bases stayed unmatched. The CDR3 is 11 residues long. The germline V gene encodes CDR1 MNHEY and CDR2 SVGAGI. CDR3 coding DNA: TGTGCCAGCAGGGGACAGCGTGGCTACACCTTC. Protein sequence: CASRGQRGYTF.

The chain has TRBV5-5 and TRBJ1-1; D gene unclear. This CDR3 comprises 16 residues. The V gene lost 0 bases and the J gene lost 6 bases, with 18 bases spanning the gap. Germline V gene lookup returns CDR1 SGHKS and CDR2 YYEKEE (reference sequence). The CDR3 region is CASSLAWVETVPEAFF. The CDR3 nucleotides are TGTGCCAGCAGCTTGGCCTGGGTAGAAACAGTCCCTGAAGCTTTCTTT. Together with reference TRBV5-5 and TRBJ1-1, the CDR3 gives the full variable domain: DAGVTQSPTHLIKTRGQQVTLRCSPISGHKSVSWYQQVLGQGPQFIFQYYEKEERGRGNFPDRFSARQFPNYSSELNVNALLLGDSALYLCASSLAWVETVPEAFFGQGTRLTVV.

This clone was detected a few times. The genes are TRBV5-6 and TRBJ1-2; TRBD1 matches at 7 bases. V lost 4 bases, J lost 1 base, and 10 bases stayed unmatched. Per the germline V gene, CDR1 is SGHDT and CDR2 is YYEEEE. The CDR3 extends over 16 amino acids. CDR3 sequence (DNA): TGTGCCAGCAGCCCAATCGGACAGGAATTTAACTATGGCTACACCTTC. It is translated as CASSPIGQEFNYGYTF. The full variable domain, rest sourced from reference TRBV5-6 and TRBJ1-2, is DAGVTQSPTHLIKTRGQQVTLRCSPKSGHDTVSWYQQALGQGPQFIFQYYEEEERQRGNFPDRFSGHQFPNYSSELNVNALLLGDSALYLCASSPIGQEFNYGYTFGSGTRLTVV.

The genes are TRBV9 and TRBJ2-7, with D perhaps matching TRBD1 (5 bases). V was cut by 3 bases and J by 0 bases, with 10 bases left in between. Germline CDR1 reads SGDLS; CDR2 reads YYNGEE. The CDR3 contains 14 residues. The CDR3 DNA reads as TGTGCCAGCAGCGAATACACAGGCTCCTACGAGCAGTACTTC. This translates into CASSEYTGSYEQYF.

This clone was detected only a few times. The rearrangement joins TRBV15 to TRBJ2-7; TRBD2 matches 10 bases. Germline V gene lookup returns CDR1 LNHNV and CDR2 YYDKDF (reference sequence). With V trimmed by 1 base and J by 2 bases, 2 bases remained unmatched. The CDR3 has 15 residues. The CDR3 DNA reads TGTGCCACCAGCAGAGGAGCGGGAGGGACCTACGAGCAGTACTTC. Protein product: CATSRGAGGTYEQYF.

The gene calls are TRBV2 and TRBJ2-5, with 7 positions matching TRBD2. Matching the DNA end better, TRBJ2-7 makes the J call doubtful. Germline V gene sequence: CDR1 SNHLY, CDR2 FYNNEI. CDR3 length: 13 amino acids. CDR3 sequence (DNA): TGTGCCAGCGGGGGGGACGGTACCTACGAGCAGTACTTC. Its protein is CASGGDGTYEQYF.

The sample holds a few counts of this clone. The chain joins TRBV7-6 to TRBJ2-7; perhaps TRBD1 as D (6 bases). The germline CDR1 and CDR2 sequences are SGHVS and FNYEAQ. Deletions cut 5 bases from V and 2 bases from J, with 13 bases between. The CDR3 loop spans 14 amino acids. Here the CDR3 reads CASSDGDKPYEQYF. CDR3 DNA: TGTGCCAGCAGCGACGGGGACAAACCCTACGAGCAGTACTTC.

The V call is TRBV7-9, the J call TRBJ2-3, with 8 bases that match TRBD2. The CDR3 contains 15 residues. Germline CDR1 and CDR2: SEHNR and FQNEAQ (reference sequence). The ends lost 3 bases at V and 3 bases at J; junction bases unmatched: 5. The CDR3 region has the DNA TGTGCCAGCAGCTTGGACTCGGGGGGGACAGATACGCAGTATTTT. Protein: CASSLDSGGTDTQYF.

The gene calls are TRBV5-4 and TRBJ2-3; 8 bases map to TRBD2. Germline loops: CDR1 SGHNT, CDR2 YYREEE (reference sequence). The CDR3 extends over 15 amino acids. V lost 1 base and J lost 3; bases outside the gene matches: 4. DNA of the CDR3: TGTGCCAGCAGCTTGATGAGCGGGGGTACAGATACGCAGTATTTT. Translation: CASSLMSGGTDTQYF.

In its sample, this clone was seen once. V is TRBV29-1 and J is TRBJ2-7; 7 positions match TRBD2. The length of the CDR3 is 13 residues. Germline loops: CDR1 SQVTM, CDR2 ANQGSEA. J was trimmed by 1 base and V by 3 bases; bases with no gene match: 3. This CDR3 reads CSVDGGESYEQYF. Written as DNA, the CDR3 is TGCAGCGTTGATGGGGGGGAATCCTACGAGCAGTACTTC.